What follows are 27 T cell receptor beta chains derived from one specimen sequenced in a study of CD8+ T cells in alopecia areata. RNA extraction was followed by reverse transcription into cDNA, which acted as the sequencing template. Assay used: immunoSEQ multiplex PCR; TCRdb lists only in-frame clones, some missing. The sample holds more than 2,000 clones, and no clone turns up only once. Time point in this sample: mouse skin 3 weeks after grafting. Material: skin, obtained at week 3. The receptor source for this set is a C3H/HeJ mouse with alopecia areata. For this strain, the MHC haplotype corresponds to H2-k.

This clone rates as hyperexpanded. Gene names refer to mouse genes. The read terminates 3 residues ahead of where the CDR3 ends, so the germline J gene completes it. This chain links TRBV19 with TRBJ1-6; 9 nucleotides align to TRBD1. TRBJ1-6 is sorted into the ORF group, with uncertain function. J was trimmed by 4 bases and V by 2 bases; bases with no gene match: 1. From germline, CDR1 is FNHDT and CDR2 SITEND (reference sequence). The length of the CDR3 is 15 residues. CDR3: CASSIGTGYNSPLYF. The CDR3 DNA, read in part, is TGTGCCAGCAGTATCGGGACAGGGTATAATTCGCCC.

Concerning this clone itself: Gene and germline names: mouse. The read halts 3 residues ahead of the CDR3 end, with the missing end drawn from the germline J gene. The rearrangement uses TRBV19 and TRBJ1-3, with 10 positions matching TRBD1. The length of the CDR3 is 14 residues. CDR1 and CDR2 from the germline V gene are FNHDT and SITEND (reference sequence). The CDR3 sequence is CASRIGTGVGTLYF. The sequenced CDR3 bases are TGTGCCAGCAGAATCGGGACAGGGGTCGGTACG.

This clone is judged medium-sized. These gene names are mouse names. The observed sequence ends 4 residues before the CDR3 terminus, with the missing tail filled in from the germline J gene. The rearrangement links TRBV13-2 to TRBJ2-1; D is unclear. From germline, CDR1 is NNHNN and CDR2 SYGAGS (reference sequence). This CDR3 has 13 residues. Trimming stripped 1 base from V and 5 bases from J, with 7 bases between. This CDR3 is CASGDLQNAEQFF. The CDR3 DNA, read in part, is TGTGCCAGCGGTGATTTACAGAATGCT.

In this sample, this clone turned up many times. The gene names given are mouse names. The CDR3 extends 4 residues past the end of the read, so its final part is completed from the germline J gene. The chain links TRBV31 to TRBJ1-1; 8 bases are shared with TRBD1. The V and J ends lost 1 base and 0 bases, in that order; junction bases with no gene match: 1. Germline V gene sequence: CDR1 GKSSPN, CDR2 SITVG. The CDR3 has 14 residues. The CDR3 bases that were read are TGTGCCTGGAGTCCGGGACAGGCAAACACA. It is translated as CAWSPGQANT. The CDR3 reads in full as CAWSPGQANTEVFF.

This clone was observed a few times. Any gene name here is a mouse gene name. The sequenced CDR3 bases are TGTGTAGGGGGGGGGCGCGCGGAC. It is translated as CVGGGRAD. The entire CDR3 is CVGGGRADTQYF. This chain connects TRBV31 to TRBJ2-5, with 8 nucleotides matching TRBD2. The sequence runs out 4 residues before the end of the CDR3; the remainder is reconstructed from the germline J gene. The CDR3 consists of 12 residues. Germline V gene sequence: CDR1 GKSSPN, CDR2 SITVG.

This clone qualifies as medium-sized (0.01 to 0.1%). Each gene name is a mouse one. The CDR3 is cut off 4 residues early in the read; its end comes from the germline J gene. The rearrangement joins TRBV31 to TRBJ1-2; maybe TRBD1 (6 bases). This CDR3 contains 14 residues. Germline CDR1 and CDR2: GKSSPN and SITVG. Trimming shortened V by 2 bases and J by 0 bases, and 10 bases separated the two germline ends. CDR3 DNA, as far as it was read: TGTGCCTGGAGTGGGGACAATGCAAACTCC. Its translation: CAWSGDNANS. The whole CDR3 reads CAWSGDNANSDYTF.

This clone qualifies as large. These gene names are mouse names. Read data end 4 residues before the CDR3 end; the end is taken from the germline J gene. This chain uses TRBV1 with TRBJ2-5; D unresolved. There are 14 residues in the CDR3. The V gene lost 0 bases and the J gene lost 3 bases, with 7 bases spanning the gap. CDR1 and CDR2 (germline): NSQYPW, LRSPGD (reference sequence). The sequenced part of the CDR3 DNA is TGCACCTGCAGTGCAGATCACATTCAAGAC. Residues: CTCSADHIQD. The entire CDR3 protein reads CTCSADHIQDTQYF.

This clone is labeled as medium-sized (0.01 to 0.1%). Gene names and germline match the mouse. Incomplete CDR3 DNA: TGCACCTGCAGTGACTGGGGGCCACAATCCTAT. Translation: CTCSDWGPQSY. The whole CDR3 protein reads CTCSDWGPQSYEQYF. The genes are TRBV1 and TRBJ2-7; 8 bases are shared with TRBD2. The read is 4 residues too short to cover the CDR3 end, so that end is filled in from the germline J gene. The germline gives CDR1 NSQYPW, CDR2 LRSPGD (reference sequence). The CDR3 runs to 15 residues. J gave up 1 base and V 4 bases, and 6 bases lay outside the gene matches.

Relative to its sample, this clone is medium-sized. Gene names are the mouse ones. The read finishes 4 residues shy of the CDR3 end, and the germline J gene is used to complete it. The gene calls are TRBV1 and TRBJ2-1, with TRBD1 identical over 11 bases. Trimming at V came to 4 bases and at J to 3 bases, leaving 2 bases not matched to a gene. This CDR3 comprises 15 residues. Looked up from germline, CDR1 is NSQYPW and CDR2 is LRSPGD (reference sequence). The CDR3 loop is CTCSDGTGGYAEQFF. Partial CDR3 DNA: TGCACCTGCAGTGATGGGACAGGGGGCTATGCT.

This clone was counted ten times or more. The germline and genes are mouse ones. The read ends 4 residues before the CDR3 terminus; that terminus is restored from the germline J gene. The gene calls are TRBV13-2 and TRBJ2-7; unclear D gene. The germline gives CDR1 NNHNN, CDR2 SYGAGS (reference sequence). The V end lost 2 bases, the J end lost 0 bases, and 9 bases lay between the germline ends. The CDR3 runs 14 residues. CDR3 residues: CASGDLTNSYEQYF. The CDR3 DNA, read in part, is TGTGCCAGCGGTGACCTGACAAACTCCTAT.

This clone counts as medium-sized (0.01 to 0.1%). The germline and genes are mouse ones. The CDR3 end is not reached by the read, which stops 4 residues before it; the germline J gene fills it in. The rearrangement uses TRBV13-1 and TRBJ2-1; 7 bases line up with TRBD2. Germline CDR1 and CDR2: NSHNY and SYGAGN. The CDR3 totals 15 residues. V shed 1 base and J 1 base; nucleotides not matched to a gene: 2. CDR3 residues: CASSDYWGNYAEQFF. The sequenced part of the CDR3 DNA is TGTGCCAGCAGTGATTACTGGGGAAACTATGCT.

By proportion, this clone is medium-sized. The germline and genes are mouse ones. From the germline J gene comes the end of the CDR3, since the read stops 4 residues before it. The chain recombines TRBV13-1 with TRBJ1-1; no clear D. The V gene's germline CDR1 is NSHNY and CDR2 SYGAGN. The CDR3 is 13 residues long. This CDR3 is CASSDANRGEVFF. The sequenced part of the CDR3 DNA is TGTGCCAGCAGTGATGCAAACAGAGGA.

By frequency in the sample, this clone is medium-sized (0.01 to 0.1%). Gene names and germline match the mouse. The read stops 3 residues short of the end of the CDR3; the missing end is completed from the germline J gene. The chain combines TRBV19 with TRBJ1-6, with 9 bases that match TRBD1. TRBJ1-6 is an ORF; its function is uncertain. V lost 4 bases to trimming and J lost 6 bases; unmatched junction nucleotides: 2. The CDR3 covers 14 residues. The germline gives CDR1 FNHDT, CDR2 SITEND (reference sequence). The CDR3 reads CASSGDRANSPLYF. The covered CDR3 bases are TGTGCCAGCAGTGGGGACAGGGCTAATTCGCCC.

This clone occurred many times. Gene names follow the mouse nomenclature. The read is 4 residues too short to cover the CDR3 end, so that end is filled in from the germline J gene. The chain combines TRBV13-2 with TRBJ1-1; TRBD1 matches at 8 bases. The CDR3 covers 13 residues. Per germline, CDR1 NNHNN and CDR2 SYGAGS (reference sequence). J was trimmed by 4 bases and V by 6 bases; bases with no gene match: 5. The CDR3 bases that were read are TGTGCCAGCGATGGACAGGGCGGCACA. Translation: CASDGQGGT. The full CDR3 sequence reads CASDGQGGTEVFF.

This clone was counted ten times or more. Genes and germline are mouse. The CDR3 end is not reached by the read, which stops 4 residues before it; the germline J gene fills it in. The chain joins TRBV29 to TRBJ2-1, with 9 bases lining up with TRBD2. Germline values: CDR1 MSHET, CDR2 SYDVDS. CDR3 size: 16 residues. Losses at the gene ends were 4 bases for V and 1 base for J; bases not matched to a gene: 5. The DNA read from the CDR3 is TGTGCTAGCAGTTCTCTCTGGGGGGGAAACTATGCT. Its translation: CASSSLWGGNYA. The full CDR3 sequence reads CASSSLWGGNYAEQFF.

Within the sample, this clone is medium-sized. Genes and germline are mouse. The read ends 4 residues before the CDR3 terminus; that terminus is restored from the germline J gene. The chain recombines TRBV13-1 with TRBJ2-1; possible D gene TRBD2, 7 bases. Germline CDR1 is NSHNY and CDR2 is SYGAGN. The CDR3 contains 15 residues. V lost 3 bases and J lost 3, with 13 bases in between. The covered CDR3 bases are TGTGCCAGCAGTGGGACTGGAGGGGGCTATGCT. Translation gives CASSGTGGGYA. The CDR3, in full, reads CASSGTGGGYAEQFF.

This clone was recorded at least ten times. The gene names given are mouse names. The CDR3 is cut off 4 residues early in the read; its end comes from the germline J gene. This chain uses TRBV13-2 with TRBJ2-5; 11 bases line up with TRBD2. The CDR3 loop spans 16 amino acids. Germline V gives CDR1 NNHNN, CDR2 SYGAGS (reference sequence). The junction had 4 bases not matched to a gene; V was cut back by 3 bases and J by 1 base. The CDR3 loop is CASGGGLGGDQDTQYF. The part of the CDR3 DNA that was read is TGTGCCAGCGGTGGAGGACTGGGGGGAGACCAAGAC.

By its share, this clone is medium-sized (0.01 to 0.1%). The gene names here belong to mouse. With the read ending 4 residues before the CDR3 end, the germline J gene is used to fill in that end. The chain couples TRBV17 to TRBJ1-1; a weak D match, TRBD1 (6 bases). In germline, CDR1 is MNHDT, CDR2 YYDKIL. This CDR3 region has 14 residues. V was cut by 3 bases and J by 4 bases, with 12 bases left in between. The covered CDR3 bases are TGTGCTAGCAGTAGCACCAGGGGAGGCACA. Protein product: CASSSTRGGT. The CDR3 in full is CASSSTRGGTEVFF.

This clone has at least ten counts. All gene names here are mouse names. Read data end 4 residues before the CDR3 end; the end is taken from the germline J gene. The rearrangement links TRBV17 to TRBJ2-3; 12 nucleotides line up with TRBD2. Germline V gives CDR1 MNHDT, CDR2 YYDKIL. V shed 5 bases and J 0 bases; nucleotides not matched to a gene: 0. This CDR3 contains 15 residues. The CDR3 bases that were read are TGTGCTAGCAGTGACTGGGGGGGCAGTGCAGAA. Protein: CASSDWGGSAE. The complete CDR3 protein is CASSDWGGSAETLYF.

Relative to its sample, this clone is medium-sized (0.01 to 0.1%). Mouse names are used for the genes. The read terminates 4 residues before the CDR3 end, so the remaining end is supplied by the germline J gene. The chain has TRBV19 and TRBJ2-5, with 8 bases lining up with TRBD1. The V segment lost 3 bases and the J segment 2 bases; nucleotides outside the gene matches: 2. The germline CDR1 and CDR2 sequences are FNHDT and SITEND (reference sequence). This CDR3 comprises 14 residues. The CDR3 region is CASSTGGLQDTQYF. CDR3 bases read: TGTGCCAGCAGTACAGGGGGCCTCCAAGAC. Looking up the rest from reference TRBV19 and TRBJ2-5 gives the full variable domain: GGIITQTPKFLIGQEGQKLTLKCQQNFNHDTMYWYRQDSGKGLRLIYYSITENDLQKGDLSEGYDASREKKSSFSLTVTSAQKNEMAVFLCASSTGGLQDTQYFGPGTRLLVL.

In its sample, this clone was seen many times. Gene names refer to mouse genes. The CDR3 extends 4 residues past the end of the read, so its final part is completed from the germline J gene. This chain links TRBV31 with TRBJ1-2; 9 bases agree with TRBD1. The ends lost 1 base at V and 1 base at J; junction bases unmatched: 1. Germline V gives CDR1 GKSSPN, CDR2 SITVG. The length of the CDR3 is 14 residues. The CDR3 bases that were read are TGTGCCTGGAGTCGGGACAGGGTAAACTCC. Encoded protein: CAWSRDRVNS. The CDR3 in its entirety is CAWSRDRVNSDYTF. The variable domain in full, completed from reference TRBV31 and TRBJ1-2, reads AQTIHQWPVAEIKAVGSPLSLGCTIKGKSSPNLYWYWQATGGTLQQLFYSITVGQVESVVQLNLSASRPKDDQFILSTEKLLLSHSGFYLCAWSRDRVNSDYTFGSGTRLLVI.

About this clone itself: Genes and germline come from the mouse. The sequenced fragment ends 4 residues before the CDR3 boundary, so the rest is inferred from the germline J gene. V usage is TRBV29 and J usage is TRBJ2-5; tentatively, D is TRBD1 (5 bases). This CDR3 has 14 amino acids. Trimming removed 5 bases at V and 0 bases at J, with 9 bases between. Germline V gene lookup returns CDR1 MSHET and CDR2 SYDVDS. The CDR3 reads CASSPDSNQDTQYF. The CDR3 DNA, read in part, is TGTGCTAGCAGTCCCGACAGTAACCAAGAC. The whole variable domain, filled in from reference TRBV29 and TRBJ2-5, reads DMKVTQMPRYLIKRMGENVLLECGQDMSHETMYWYRQDPGLGLQLIYISYDVDSNSEGDIPKGYRVSRKKREHFSLILDSAKTNQTSVYFCASSPDSNQDTQYFGPGTRLLVL.

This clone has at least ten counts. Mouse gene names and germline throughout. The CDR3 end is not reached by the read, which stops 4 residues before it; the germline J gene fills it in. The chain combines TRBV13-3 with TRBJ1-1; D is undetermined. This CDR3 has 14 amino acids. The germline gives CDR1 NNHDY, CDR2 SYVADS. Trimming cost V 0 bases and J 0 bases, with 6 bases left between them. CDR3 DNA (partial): TGTGCCAGCAGTGATGACACTGCAAACACA. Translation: CASSDDTANT. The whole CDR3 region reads CASSDDTANTEVFF.

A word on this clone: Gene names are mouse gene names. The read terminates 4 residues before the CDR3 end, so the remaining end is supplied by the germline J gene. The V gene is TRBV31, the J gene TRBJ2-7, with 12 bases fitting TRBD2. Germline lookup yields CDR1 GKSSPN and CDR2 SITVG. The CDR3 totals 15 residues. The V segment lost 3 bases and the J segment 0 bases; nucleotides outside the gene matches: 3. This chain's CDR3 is CAWRGTGGISYEQYF. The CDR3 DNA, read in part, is TGTGCCTGGAGAGGGACTGGGGGGATCTCCTAT.

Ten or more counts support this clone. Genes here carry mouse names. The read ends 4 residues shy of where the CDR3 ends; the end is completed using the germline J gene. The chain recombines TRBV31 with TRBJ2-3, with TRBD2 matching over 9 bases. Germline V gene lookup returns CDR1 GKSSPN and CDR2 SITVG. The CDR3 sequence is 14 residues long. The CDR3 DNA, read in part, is TGTGCCTGGAGTCTACTGGGGGGCGAAGAA. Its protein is CAWSLLGGEE. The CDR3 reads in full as CAWSLLGGEETLYF.

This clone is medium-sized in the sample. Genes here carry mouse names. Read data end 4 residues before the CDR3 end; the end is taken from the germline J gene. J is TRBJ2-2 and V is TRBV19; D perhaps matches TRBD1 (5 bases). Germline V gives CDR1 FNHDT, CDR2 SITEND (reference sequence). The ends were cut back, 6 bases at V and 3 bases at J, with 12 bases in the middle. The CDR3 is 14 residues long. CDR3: CASTPRADTGQLYF. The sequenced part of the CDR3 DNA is TGTGCCAGCACCCCCAGGGCGGACACCGGG.

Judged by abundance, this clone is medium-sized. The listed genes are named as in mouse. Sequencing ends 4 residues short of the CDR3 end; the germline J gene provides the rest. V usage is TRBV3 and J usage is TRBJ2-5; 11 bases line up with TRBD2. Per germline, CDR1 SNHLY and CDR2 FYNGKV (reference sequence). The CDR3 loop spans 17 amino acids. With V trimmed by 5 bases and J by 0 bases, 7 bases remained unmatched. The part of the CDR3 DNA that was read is TGTGCCAGCAGCCCGGGGGACTGGGGGCTTAACCAAGAC. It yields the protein CASSPGDWGLNQD. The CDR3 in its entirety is CASSPGDWGLNQDTQYF.